This entry lists 15 T cell receptor beta chains sequenced from one sample in a study of blood T cell repertoires in COVID-19. Using immunoSEQ multiplex PCR, the repertoire was profiled, and TCRdb retains in-frame clones only, with some absent. The sample lists around 40,000 clones; 80% to 95% were seen once. Sample: peripheral blood. The receptor set was obtained from a human donor in a cohort sampled during active COVID-19.

This chain joins TRBV6-2 or TRBV6-3 and TRBJ2-7; 8 bases match TRBD1. The CDR3 covers 16 residues. From germline, CDR1 is MNHEY and CDR2 SVGEGT. Trimming removed 4 bases from V and 5 bases from J; junction bases left unmatched: 13. The DNA of the CDR3 is TGTGCCAGCAGTTCGTTTCTCAACAGGGGGACCAACGAGCAGTACTTC. The encoded protein is CASSSFLNRGTNEQYF.

The genes are TRBV11-2 and TRBJ2-1; TRBD2 aligns across 8 bases. Germline assignment: CDR1 SGHAT and CDR2 FQNNGV. The CDR3 is made up of 20 amino acids. V lost 0 bases and J lost 0; bases outside the gene matches: 13. This CDR3 reads CASSLDYGGGTYSSYNEQFF. CDR3 sequence (DNA): TGTGCCAGCAGCTTAGATTACGGCGGGGGGACCTATAGCTCCTACAATGAGCAGTTCTTC.

CDR3 in amino acids: CASSLKAGGQETQYF. DNA for the CDR3: TGTGCCAGCAGCTTAAAAGCGGGGGGACAAGAGACCCAGTACTTC. This chain joins TRBV13 and TRBJ2-5; 9 bases are shared with TRBD2. This CDR3 contains 15 residues. Trimming at V came to 2 bases and at J to 2 bases, leaving 3 bases not matched to a gene. Germline-derived CDR1 and CDR2 are PRHDT and FYEKMQ (reference sequence).

V usage is TRBV7-2 and J usage is TRBJ2-3; 7 bases agree with TRBD2. The junction had 6 bases not matched to a gene; V was cut back by 4 bases and J by 2 bases. This CDR3 spans 15 amino acids. Germline V gene sequence: CDR1 SGHTA, CDR2 FQGNSA. CDR3 sequence: CASSSGLRNTDTQYF. In nucleotides, the CDR3 is TGTGCCAGCAGCTCGGGACTAAGAAACACAGATACGCAGTATTTT.

This clone was picked up one time. The chain combines TRBV3-1 (or the pseudogene TRBV3-2) with TRBJ2-1; D possibly corresponds to TRBD2 (6 bases). Germline lookup yields CDR1 LGHDT and CDR2 YNNKEL (reference sequence). The CDR3 length is 15 residues. Between the trimmed V and J ends, which lost 0 bases and 7 bases, there was a span of 13 bases. CDR3: CASSQEGGILNEQFF. The CDR3 DNA follows: TGTGCCAGCAGCCAAGAGGGGGGAATCCTTAATGAGCAGTTCTTC.

The chain uses TRBV5-4 and TRBJ2-2; 10 bases line up with TRBD2. Trimming cost V 4 bases and J 4 bases; bases outside gene matches: 10. CDR1 is SGHNT, CDR2 YYREEE, per germline (reference sequence). This CDR3 comprises 17 residues. The CDR3 protein is CASSPSPAGGPTGELFF. In DNA form, the CDR3 reads TGTGCCAGCAGCCCCTCTCCAGCGGGGGGGCCCACCGGGGAGCTGTTTTTT.

The chain couples TRBV19 to TRBJ1-2, with unresolved D. Trimming cost V 4 bases and J 0 bases, with 9 bases left between them. CDR1 LNHDA and CDR2 SQIVND come from the germline V gene (reference sequence). The CDR3 loop spans 14 amino acids. CDR3 coding DNA: TGTGCCAGTAGTACGACACCAGCTAACTATGGCTACACCTTC. As protein: CASSTTPANYGYTF.

The chain has TRBV30 and TRBJ2-3; 11 positions match TRBD2. Unmatched junction bases numbered 2, after V lost 2 bases and J lost 1 base. Per germline, CDR1 GTSNPN and CDR2 SVGIG (reference sequence). The CDR3 loop spans 15 amino acids. The CDR3 loop is CAWSPGLAGTDTQYF. CDR3 DNA sequence: TGTGCCTGGAGTCCGGGACTAGCGGGCACAGATACGCAGTATTTT.

This chain links TRBV20-1 with TRBJ2-2; the D gene is possibly TRBD2 (6 bases). The CDR3 extends over 12 amino acids. Germline CDR1 is DFQATT and CDR2 is SNEGSKA (reference sequence). Deletions cut 6 bases from V and 4 bases from J, with 9 bases between. The chain's CDR3 is CSASSGTGELFF. CDR3 bases: TGCAGTGCCAGTAGCGGCACCGGGGAGCTGTTTTTT.

This chain links TRBV11-2 with TRBJ2-6; D is unclear. V was pared by 5 bases and J by 2 bases, with 10 bases between. CDR3 size: 15 residues. Germline CDR1 and CDR2: SGHAT and FQNNGV. Here the CDR3 reads CASSPTVAGANVLTF. Here the CDR3 DNA reads TGTGCCAGCAGCCCCACCGTAGCTGGGGCCAACGTCCTGACTTTC.

V is TRBV7-9 and J is TRBJ1-1; D gene uncertain. V was clipped by 1 base and J by 4 bases, with 7 bases between them. CDR3 size: 13 residues. The germline V gene has CDR1 SEHNR and CDR2 FQNEAQ (reference sequence). This chain's CDR3 is CASSLEGGTEAFF. The CDR3 DNA follows: TGTGCCAGCAGCTTAGAAGGAGGCACTGAAGCTTTCTTT.

This chain joins TRBV18 and TRBJ1-4, with TRBD1 matching 7 bases. Trimming cost V 1 base and J 8 bases; bases outside gene matches: 7. Germline CDR1 is KGHSH and CDR2 is LQKENI. There are 15 residues in the CDR3. DNA for the CDR3: TGTGCCAGCTCACCACTGAACAGGGGAGGAGAAAAACTGTTTTTT. This gives the protein CASSPLNRGGEKLFF.

The gene calls are TRBV5-6 and TRBJ2-7, with D perhaps TRBD1 (6 bases). V dropped 4 bases and J dropped 6 bases, with 11 bases sitting between them. Germline V gene lookup returns CDR1 SGHDT and CDR2 YYEEEE. The CDR3 spans 12 residues. CDR3 DNA sequence: TGTGCCAGCAGCACTTACAGGGCCGAGCAGTACTTC. Protein: CASSTYRAEQYF.

This chain links TRBV15 with TRBJ1-2; 8 bases fit TRBD1. V trimming: 3 bases; J trimming: 4 bases; junction bases outside the gene matches: 7. The CDR3 spans 15 residues. Germline assignment: CDR1 LNHNV and CDR2 YYDKDF (reference sequence). CDR3 residues: CATSRSTGAGYGYTF. Here the CDR3 DNA reads TGTGCCACCAGCAGGTCGACAGGGGCTGGCTATGGCTACACCTTC.

This clone was counted a few times. The CDR3 here is CASSRGQGDYEQYF. The CDR3 DNA reads as TGTGCCAGCAGCCGGGGACAGGGTGATTACGAGCAGTACTTC. The V call is TRBV4-2, the J call TRBJ2-7; TRBD1 agrees at 9 bases. This CDR3 has 14 amino acids. Germline V CDR1 and CDR2: LGHNA, YNFKEQ. With 4 bases clipped from V and 4 bases from J, the junction kept 5 bases outside the gene matches.